Presented here are 3 T cell receptor beta chains from one specimen sequenced in a study of cytomegalovirus exposure and HLA in healthy donors. Profiling relied on immunoSEQ multiplex PCR, and the TCRdb table lists in-frame clones only, not all of them. This sample yields some 240,000 clones, of which more than 75% are seen a single time; around 1.2% belongs to the top ten. Specimen: PBMCs. Source of these receptors: a woman under 40 in good health and CMV-seropositive.

The V call is TRBV27, the J call TRBJ1-1, with D possibly TRBD1 on 6 matching bases. The V gene lost 2 bases and the J gene lost 3 bases, with 10 bases spanning the gap. The CDR3 has 14 amino acids. Looked up from germline, CDR1 is MNHEY and CDR2 is SMNVEV (reference sequence). The CDR3: CASSLGGAYTEAFF. For the CDR3, the DNA is TGTGCCAGCAGTTTAGGGGGGGCTTACACTGAAGCTTTCTTT.

V usage is TRBV5-6 and J usage is TRBJ2-7; 8 bases are shared with TRBD2. The V and J ends lost 4 bases and 6 bases, in that order; junction bases with no gene match: 15. CDR3 length: 16 amino acids. From germline, CDR1 is SGHDT and CDR2 YYEEEE. The CDR3 here is CASSLRLPSGRAEQYF. Written as DNA, the CDR3 is TGTGCCAGCAGCCTCAGACTTCCCAGCGGGAGAGCCGAGCAGTACTTC.

The sample holds a few counts of this clone. The rearrangement links TRBV10-3 to TRBJ1-2; 8 positions agree with TRBD1. This CDR3 has 14 amino acids. The V gene end was trimmed by 0 bases and the J gene end by 6 bases; junction bases not matched to a gene: 3. Germline-derived CDR1 and CDR2 are ENHRY and SYGVKD. The CDR3 protein is CAISESGTGDGYTF. The CDR3, as DNA: TGTGCCATCAGTGAGTCCGGGACAGGCGATGGCTACACCTTC.